This T cell receptor (beta chain) was sequenced in a study of beta chain features in type 1 diabetes. Study-wide results and caveats: Among all four CD4+ subsets, Type 1 diabetes patients had TCRB CDR3s that were moderately but significantly shorter. The similarity of naive, central memory and Treg TCRB repertoires appeared greater among patients than among healthy donors. A pattern of fewer insertions and more deletions at VDJ junctions was seen in type 1 diabetes patients.

Germline V gene sequence: CDR1 SGHTS, CDR2 YDEGEE. The ends lost 4 bases at V and 3 bases at J; junction bases unmatched: 12. The CDR3 has 17 amino acids. A sort by CD45RO/CCR7/CD25/CD127/CD95/CD27 yielded CD4+ naive, central memory, regulatory and stem cell-like memory cells. This clone was counted only a few times. The antigen is undetermined. The whole isolated RNA underwent reverse transcription, so sequencing captured expressed TCRB transcripts. TCRdb's copy holds only in-frame clones and misses some; the assay was immunoSEQ multiplex PCR. The sample lists about 740,000 clones; around 15% were seen once.

The chain joins TRBV5-8 to TRBJ2-3; 9 bases agree with TRBD2. This receptor was taken from a young man with type 1 diabetes. What was sequenced was naive CD4+ T cells from blood. The DNA of the CDR3 is TGTGCCAGCAGCCACGGCAAATCGGGACTAGCAACAGATACGCAGTATTTT. Translating gives CASSHGKSGLATDTQYF.